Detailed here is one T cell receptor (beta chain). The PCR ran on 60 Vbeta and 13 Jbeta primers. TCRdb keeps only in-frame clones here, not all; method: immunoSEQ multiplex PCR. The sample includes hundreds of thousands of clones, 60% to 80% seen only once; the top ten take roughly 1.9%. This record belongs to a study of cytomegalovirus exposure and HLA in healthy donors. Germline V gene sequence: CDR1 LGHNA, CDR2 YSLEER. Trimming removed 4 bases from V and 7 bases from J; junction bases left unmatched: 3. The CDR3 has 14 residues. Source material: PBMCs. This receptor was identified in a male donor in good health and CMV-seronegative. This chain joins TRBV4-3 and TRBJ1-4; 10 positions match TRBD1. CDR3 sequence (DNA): TGCGCCAGCAGCCGTGGACAGGGGGGTGAAAAACTGTTTTTT. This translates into CASSRGQGGEKLFF.